This T cell receptor (beta chain) was recovered during a study of shared clonotypes between healthy human individuals. Study background: Per-donor plates numbered three CD4 naive, three CD4 memory, two CD8 naive and one CD8 memory.

Profiled with immunoSEQ multiplex PCR; TCRdb holds only in-frame clones, not every one. The table shows 800,000 or so clones, with 95% to 97% occurring only once. Germline values: CDR1 LNHNV, CDR2 YYDKDF (reference sequence). J gave up 15 bases and V 3 bases, and 3 bases lay outside the gene matches. The CDR3 spans 11 residues. Naive-designated CD8 cells lacked CD45RO, were positively enriched for CCR7, and omitted terminally differentiated effector memory CD45RA+ cells. This receptor was identified in a man aged 30-40 years in good health. The sample was naive CD8+ T cells sorted from blood. The rearrangement joins TRBV15 to TRBJ2-1, with 9 bases identical to TRBD2. Written as DNA, the CDR3 is TGTGCCACCAGCAGCGGGACTAGCCTGTTCTTC. Translating it yields CATSSGTSLFF.